This record covers a single T cell receptor beta chain. Antigen specificity is unknown. Clones were read by immunoSEQ multiplex PCR, and TCRdb kept only the in-frame ones, dropping some. In the table there are approximately 190,000 clones, approximately 93% of which are singletons. CDR1 is SGHRS, CDR2 YFSETQ, per germline. The ends were cut back, 6 bases at V and 3 bases at J, with 0 bases in the middle. The CDR3 loop spans 9 amino acids. These data originate in a study of T cell responses to AZD1222 COVID-19 vaccine. The study's findings and limits: Donors were largely white British and mainly female; clonal diversity was possibly underestimated. Baseline antibody screening turned up just a handful of seropositive AZD1222 recipients.

The sample consisted of peripheral blood, taken 28 days after the second AZD1222 dose. The chain carries TRBV5-1 and TRBJ2-5; no clear D gene. The sequence was collected from an adult who received the AZD1222 COVID-19 vaccine. The CDR3 DNA reads as TGCGCCAGCAAAGAGACCCAGTACTTC. It codes for CASKETQYF.